The rows below give T cell receptor beta chains drawn from one sample of a study of T-cell reconstitution after alpha-beta-depleted transplantation in children. TCRdb ran MiXCR on the PCR reads and lists one entry per CDR3 protein. The repertoire holds roughly 670,000 distinct CDR3 sequences, with around 13% as singletons. This sample comprised PBMCs, obtained before TCRalphabeta/CD19-depleted stem cell transplant. These receptors all stem from a girl aged 2 to 9 with congenital amegakaryocytic thrombocytopenia, due to receive a stem cell transplant. Both conserved end residues are part of each CDR3. The D gene is left open where the match is weak. The size entry is marked missing in some rows and otherwise reads once, few, many or a size class.

V gene	clone size	D gene	J gene	CDR3 DNA	CDR3 protein
TRBV28	few	TRBD2	TRBJ2-2	TGTGCCAGCAGTCCTCTAGCGGATTACACCGGGGAGCTGTTTTTT	CASSPLADYTGELFF
TRBV20-1	many	-	TRBJ2-2	TGCAGTGCTAGCGAGACGGGCCGCGGCACCGGGGAGCTGTTTTTT	CSASETGRGTGELFF
TRBV28	few	-	TRBJ2-1	TGTGCCAGCAGTCCAAACTGGGCCTACAATGAGCAGTTCTTC	CASSPNWAYNEQFF
TRBV7-9	few	TRBD1	TRBJ1-5	TGTGCCAGCAGCTTCGGACAGGGAATGGGAGCCCAGCATTTT	CASSFGQGMGAQHF
TRBV5-6	many	-	TRBJ2-1	TGTGCCAGCAGCTTGCGGTGGGTTCGAGACAGCTCCTACAATGAGCAGTTCTTC	CASSLRWVRDSSYNEQFF
TRBV5-1	many	TRBD2	TRBJ2-1	TGCGCCAGCAGCTTGCAGCTGTGGACTAGCGGACATGAGCAGTTCTTC	CASSLQLWTSGHEQFF
TRBV6-5	many	-	TRBJ1-5	TGTGCCAGCAGTTACCGCGGTGGCAATCAGCCCCAGCATTTT	CASSYRGGNQPQHF
TRBV12-3/TRBV12-4	many	-	TRBJ2-1	TGTGCCAGCAGTTTGTCCTCCACGGGGTCCAATGAGCAGTTCTTC	CASSLSSTGSNEQFF
TRBV5-1	-	-	TRBJ1-2	TGCGCCAGCAGCCCGACAGGAGATTATAACTATGGCTACACCTTC	CASSPTGDYNYGYTF
TRBV4-1	few	TRBD1	TRBJ2-4	TGCGCCAGCAGCCAACCTGGGGACAGAAACATTCAGTACTTC	CASSQPGDRNIQYF
TRBV20-1	many	-	TRBJ2-3	TGCAGTGCTAGAGACCGACTGGATGATACAGATACGCAGTATTTT	CSARDRLDDTDTQYF
TRBV12-3/TRBV12-4	few	-	TRBJ2-3	TGTGCCAGCTCCCGACAGAGAGCCACAGATACGCAGTATTTT	CASSRQRATDTQYF
TRBV12-3/TRBV12-4	-	TRBD2	TRBJ2-1	TGTGCCAGCAGATCCTTAGCGGGGGGGGAGTTCTTC	CASRSLAGGEFF
TRBV20-1	few	TRBD1	TRBJ2-7	TGCAGTGCTAGATTTGACAGGGTATATACCTACGAGCAGTACTTC	CSARFDRVYTYEQYF